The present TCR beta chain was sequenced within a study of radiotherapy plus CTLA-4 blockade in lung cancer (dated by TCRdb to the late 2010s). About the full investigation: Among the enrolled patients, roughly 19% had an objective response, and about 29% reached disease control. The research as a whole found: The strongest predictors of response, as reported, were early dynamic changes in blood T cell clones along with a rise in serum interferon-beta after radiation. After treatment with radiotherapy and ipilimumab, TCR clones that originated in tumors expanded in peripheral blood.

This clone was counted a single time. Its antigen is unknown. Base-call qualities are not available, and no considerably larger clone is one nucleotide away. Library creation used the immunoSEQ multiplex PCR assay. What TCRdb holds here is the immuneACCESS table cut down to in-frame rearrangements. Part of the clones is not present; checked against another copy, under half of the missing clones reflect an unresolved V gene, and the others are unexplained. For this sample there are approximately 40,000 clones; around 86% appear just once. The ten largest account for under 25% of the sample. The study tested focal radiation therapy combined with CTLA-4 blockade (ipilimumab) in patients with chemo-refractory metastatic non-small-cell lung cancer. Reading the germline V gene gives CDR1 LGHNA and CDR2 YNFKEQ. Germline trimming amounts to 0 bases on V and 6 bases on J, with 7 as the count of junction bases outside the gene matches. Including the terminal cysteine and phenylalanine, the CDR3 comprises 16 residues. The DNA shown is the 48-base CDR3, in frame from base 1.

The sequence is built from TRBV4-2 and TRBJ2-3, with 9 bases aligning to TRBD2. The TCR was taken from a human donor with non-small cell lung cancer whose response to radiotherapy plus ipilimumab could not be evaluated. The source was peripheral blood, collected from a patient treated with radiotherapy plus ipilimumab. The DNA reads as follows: TGTGCCAGCAGCCAAGAGGGGGCTAGCGGGGTGGATACGCAGTATTTT. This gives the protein CASSQEGASGVDTQYF.